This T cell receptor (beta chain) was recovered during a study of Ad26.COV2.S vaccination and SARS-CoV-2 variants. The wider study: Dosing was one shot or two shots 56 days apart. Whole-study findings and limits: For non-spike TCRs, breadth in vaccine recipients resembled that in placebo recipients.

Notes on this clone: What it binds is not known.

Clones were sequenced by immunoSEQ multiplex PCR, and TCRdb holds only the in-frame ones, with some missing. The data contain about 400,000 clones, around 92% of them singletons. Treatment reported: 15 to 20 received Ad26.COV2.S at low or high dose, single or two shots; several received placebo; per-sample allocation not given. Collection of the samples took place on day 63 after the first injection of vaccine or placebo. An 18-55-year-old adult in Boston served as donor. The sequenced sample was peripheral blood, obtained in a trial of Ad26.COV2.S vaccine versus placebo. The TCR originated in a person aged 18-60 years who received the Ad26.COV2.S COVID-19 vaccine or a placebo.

The CDR3 coding sequence is TGCGCCAGCAGTGACTTCGAGGCCCCCTATGGCTACACCTTC. Translating it yields CASSDFEAPYGYTF. The chain links TRBV10-2 to TRBJ1-2; no reliable D call. Germline CDR1 is WSHSY and CDR2 is SAAADI. The V end was cut by 3 bases, the J end by 4 bases, with 12 bases between. The CDR3 totals 14 residues.